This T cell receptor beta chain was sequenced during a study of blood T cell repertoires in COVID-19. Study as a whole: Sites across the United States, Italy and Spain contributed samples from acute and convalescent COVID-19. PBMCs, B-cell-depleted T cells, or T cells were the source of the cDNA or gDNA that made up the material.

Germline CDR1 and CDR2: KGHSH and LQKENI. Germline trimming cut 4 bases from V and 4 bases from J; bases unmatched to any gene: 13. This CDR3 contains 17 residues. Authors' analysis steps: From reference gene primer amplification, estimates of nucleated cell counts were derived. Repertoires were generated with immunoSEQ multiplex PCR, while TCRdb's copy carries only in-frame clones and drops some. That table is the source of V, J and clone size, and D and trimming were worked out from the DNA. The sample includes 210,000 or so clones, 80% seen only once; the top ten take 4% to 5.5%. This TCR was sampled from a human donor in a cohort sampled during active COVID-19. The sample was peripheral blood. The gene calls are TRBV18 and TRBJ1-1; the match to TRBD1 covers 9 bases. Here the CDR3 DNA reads TGTGCCAGCTCACGCAACCGGGACAGGGATATGGTCACTGAAGCTTTCTTT. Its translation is CASSRNRDRDMVTEAFF.